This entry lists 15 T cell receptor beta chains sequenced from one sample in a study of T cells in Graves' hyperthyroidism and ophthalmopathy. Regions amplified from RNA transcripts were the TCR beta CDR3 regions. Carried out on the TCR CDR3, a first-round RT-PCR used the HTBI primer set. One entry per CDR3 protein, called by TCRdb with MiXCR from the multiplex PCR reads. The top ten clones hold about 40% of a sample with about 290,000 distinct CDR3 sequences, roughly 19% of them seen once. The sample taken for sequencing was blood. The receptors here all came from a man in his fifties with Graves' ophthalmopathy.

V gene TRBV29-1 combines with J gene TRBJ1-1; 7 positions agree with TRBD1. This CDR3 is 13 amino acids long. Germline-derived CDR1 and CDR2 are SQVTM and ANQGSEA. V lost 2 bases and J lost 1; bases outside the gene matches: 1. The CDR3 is CSVERDRNTEAFF. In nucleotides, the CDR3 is TGCAGCGTTGAAAGGGACAGGAACACTGAAGCTTTCTTT.

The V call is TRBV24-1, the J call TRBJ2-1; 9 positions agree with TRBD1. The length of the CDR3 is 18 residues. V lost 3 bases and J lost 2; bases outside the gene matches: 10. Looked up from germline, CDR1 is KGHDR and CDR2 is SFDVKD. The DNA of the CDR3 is TGTGCCACCAGTGATCGAACCTTCCGGGACAGGGCCTACAATGAGCAGTTCTTC. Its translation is CATSDRTFRDRAYNEQFF.

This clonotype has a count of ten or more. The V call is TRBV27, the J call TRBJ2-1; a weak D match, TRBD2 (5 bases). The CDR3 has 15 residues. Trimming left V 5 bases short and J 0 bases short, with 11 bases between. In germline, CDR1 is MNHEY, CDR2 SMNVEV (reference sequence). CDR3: CASSPGLFSYNEQFF. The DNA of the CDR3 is TGTGCCAGCAGTCCCGGACTGTTCTCCTACAATGAGCAGTTCTTC.

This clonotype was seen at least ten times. CDR3 amino acids: CASSQELPPRETQYF. In DNA form, the CDR3 reads TGTGCCAGCAGCCAAGAACTGCCCCCCCGGGAGACCCAGTACTTC. The rearrangement links TRBV3-1 to TRBJ2-5; unclear D gene. V was pared by 0 bases and J by 5 bases, with 13 bases between. The CDR3 is 15 amino acids. CDR1 LGHDT and CDR2 YNNKEL come from the germline V gene (reference sequence).

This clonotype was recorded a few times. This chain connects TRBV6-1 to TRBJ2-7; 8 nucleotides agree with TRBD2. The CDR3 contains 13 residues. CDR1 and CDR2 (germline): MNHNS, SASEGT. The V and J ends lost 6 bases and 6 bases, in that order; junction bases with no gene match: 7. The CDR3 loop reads CASRSGGAREQYF. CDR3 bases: TGTGCCAGCAGGTCCGGGGGGGCCCGCGAGCAGTACTTC.

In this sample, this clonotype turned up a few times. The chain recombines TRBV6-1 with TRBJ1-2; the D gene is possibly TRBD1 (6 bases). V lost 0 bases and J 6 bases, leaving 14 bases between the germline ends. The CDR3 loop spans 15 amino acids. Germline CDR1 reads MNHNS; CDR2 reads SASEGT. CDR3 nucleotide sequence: TGTGCCAGCAGTGAAGCCGGGGGCAGGTTTGATGGCTACACCTTC. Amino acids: CASSEAGGRFDGYTF.

The DNA for the CDR3 is TGTGCCAGCAGTTTCACTAGCGCAGGCACAGATACGCAGTATTTT. It is translated as CASSFTSAGTDTQYF. The chain recombines TRBV27 with TRBJ2-3, with 7 bases matching TRBD2. This CDR3 comprises 15 residues. The V and J ends lost 3 bases and 1 base, in that order; junction bases with no gene match: 4. The germline CDR1 and CDR2 sequences are MNHEY and SMNVEV (reference sequence).

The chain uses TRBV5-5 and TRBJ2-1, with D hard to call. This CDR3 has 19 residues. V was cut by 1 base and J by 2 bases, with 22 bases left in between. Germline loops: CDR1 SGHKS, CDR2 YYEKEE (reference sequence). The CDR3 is CASSLRFSRTSRAYNEQFF. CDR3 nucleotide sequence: TGTGCCAGCAGCTTGCGATTCTCAAGGACGAGCCGTGCCTACAATGAGCAGTTCTTC.

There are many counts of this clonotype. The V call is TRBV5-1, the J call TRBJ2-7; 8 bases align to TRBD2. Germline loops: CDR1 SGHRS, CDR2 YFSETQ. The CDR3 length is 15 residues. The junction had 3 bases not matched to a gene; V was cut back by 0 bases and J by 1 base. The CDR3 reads CASSLVGTRSYEQYF. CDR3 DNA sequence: TGCGCCAGCAGCTTGGTAGGGACTAGATCCTACGAGCAGTACTTC.

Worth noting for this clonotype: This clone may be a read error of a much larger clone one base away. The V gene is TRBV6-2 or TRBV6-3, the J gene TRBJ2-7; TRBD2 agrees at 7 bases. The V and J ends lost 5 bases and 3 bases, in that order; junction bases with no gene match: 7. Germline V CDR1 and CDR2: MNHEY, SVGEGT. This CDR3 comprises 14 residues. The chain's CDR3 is CASSAGASGYEQYF. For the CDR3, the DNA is TGTGCCAGCAGTGCCGGGGCTAGCGGCTACGAGCAGTACTTC.

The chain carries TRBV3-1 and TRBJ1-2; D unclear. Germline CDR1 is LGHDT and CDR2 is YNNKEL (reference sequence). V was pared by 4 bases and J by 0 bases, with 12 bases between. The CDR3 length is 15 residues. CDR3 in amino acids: CASSPTRRTNYGYTF. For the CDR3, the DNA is TGTGCCAGCAGCCCTACTCGACGGACTAACTATGGCTACACCTTC.

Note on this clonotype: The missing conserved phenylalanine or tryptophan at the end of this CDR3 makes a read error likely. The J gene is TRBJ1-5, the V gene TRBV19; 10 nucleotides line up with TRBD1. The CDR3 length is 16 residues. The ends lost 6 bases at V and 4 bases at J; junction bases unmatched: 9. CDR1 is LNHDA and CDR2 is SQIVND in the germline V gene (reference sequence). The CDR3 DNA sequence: TGTGCCAGTAGATGGACCTGGACAGGGGGTAATCAGCCCCAGCATCTT. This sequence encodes CASRWTWTGGNQPQHL.

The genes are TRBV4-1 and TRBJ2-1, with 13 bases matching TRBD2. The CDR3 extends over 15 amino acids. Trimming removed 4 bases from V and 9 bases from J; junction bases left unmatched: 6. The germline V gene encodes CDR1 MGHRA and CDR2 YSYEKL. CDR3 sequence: CASSLEGLAGLEQFF. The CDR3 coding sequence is TGCGCCAGCAGCCTCGAGGGACTAGCGGGACTTGAGCAGTTCTTC.

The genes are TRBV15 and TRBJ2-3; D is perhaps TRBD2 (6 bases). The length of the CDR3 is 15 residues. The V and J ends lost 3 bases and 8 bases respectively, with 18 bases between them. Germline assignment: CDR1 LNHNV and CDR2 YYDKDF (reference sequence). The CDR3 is CATSREGTNDGTQYF. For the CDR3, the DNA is TGTGCCACCAGCAGGGAGGGTACGAATGACGGTACGCAGTATTTT.

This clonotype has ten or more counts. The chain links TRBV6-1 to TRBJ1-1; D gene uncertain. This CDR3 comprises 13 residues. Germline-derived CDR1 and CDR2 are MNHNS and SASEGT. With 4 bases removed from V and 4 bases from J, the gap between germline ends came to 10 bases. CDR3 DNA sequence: TGTGCCAGCAGTGGTGAGGGAGGCACTGAAGCTTTCTTT. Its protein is CASSGEGGTEAFF.